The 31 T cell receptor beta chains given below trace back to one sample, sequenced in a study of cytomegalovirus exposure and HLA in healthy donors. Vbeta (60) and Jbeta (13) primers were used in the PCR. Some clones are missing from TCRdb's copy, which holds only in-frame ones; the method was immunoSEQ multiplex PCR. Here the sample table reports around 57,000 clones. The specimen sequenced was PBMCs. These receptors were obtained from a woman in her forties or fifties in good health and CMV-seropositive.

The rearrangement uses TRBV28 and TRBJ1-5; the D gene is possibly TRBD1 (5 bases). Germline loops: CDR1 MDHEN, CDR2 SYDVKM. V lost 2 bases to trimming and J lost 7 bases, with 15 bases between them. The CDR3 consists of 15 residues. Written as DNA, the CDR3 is TGTGCCAGCAGTTTAAGGCTCCAGGGCGTGCAGCCCCAGCATTTT. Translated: CASSLRLQGVQPQHF.

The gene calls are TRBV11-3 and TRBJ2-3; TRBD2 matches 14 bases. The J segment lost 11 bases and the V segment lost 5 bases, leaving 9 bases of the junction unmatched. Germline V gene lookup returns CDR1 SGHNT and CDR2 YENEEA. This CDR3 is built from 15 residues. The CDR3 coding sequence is TGTGCCAGCAGCCCCGGGGGACTAGCGGGAGTAGGGCAGTATTTT. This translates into CASSPGGLAGVGQYF.

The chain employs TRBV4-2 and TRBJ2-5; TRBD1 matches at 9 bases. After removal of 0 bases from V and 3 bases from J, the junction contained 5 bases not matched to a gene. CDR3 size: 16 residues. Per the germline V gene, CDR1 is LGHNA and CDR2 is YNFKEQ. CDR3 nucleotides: TGTGCCAGCAGCCAAGATAGGGACAGGGCAAAAGAGACCCAGTACTTC. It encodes CASSQDRDRAKETQYF.

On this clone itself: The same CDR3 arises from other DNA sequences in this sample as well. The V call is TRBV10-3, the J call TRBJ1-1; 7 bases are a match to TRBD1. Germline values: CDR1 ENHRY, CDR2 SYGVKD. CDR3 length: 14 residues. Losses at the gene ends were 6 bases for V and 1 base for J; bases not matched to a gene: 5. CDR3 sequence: CAISDRVGNTEAFF. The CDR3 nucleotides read TGTGCCATCAGCGACAGGGTTGGGAACACTGAAGCTTTCTTT.

DNA for the CDR3: TGTGCCAGCAGCGTAGGGCAGGGGTTAGAGACCCAGTACTTC. Translating gives CASSVGQGLETQYF. The chain uses TRBV9 and TRBJ2-5, with a tentative D call TRBD1 (6 bases). CDR1 SGDLS and CDR2 YYNGEE come from the germline V gene. V lost 0 bases and J lost 4, with 10 bases in between. There are 14 residues in the CDR3.

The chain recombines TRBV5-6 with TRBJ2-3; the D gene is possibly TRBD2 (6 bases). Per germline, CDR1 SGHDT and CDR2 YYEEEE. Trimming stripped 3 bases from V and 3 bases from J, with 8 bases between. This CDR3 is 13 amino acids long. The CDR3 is CASSWRGTDTQYF. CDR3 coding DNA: TGTGCCAGCAGCTGGAGGGGAACAGATACGCAGTATTTT.

In DNA form, the CDR3 reads TGTGCCAGCAGCTCTAGCGGGAGGGCCGATCCGGGGGAGCAGTACTTC. Residues: CASSSSGRADPGEQYF. The chain uses TRBV7-8 and TRBJ2-7, with 12 positions matching TRBD2. CDR1 and CDR2 (germline): SGHVS, FQNEAQ. V lost 4 bases, J lost 7 bases, and 11 bases stayed unmatched. The CDR3 has 16 amino acids.

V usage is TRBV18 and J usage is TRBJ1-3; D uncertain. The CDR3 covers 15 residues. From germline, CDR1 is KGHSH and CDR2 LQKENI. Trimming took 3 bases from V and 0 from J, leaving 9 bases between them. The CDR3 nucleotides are TGTGCCAGCTCACCCTTCGACTTCTCTGGAAACACCATATATTTT. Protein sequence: CASSPFDFSGNTIYF. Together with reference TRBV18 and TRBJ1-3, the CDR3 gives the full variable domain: NAGVMQNPRHLVRRRGQEARLRCSPMKGHSHVYWYRQLPEEGLKFMVYLQKENIIDESGMPKERFSAEFPKEGPSILRIQQVVRGDSAAYFCASSPFDFSGNTIYFGEGSWLTVV.

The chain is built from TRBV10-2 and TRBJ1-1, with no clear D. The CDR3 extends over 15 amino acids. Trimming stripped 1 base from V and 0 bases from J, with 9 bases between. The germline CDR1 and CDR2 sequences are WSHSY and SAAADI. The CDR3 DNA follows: TGCGCCAGCAGTGAGTTTAGACTGATGAACACTGAAGCTTTCTTT. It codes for CASSEFRLMNTEAFF.

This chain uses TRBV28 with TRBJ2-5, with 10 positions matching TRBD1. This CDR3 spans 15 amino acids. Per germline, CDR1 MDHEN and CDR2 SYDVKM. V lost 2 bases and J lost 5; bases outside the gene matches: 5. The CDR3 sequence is CASSLTGQGLETQYF. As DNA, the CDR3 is TGTGCCAGCAGTTTAACGGGACAGGGGTTGGAGACCCAGTACTTC.

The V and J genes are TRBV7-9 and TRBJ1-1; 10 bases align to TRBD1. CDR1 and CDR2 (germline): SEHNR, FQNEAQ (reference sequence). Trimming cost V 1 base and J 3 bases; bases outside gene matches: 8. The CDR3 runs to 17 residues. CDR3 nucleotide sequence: TGTGCCAGCAGCTTAGGACAGGGGGCGCGTCTGGACACTGAAGCTTTCTTT. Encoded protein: CASSLGQGARLDTEAFF. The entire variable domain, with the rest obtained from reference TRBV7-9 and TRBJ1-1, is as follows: DTGVSQNPRHKITKRGQNVTFRCDPISEHNRLYWYRQTLGQGPEFLTYFQNEAQLEKSRLLSDRFSAERPKGSFSTLEIQRTEQGDSAMYLCASSLGQGARLDTEAFFGQGTRLTVV.

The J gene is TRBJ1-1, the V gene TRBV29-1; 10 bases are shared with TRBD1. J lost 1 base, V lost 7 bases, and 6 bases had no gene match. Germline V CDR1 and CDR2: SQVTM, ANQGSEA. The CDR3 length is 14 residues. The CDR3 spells CSARQGARNTEAFF. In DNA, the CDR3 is TGCAGCGCCCGACAGGGGGCTCGGAACACTGAAGCTTTCTTT.

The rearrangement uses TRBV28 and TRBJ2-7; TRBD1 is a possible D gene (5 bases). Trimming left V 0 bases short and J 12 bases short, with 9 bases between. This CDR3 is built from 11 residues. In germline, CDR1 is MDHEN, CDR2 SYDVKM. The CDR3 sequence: CASSLWDTLYF. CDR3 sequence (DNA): TGTGCCAGCAGTTTATGGGACACTTTGTACTTC. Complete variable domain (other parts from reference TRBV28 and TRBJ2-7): DVKVTQSSRYLVKRTGEKVFLECVQDMDHENMFWYRQDPGLGLRLIYFSYDVKMKEKGDIPEGYSVSREKKERFSLILESASTNQTSMYLCASSLWDTLYFGPGTRLTVT.

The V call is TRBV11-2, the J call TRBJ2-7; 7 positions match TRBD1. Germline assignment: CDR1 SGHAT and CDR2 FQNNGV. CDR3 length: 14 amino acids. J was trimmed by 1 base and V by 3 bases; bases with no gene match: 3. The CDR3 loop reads CASSFPTGSYEQYF. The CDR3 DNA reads TGTGCCAGCAGCTTTCCGACAGGGTCCTACGAGCAGTACTTC.

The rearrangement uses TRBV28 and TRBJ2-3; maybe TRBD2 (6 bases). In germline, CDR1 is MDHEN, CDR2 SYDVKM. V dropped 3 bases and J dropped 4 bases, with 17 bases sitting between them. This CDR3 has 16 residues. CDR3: CASSFFEPSGADTQYF. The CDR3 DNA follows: TGTGCCAGCAGTTTTTTTGAGCCATCGGGGGCAGATACGCAGTATTTT. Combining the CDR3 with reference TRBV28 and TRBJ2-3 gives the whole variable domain DVKVTQSSRYLVKRTGEKVFLECVQDMDHENMFWYRQDPGLGLRLIYFSYDVKMKEKGDIPEGYSVSREKKERFSLILESASTNQTSMYLCASSFFEPSGADTQYFGPGTRLTVL.

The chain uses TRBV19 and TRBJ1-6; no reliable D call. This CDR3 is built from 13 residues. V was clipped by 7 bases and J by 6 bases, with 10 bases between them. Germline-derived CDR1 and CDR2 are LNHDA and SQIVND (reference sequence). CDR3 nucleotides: TGTGCCAGTATGAAGGAGATTAATTCACCCCTCCACTTT. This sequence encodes CASMKEINSPLHF.

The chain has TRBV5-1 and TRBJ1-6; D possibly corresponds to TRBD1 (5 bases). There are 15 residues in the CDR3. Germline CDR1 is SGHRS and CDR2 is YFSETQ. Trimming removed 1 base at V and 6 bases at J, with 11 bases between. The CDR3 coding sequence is TGCGCCAGCAGCTTGACAGTGGGGCTTAATTCACCCCTCCACTTT. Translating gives CASSLTVGLNSPLHF.

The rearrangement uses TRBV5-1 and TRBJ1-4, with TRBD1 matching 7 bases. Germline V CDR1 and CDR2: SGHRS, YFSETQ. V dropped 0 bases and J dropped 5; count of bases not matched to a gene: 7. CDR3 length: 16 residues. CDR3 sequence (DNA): TGCGCCAGCAGCTTGGAAAGGGGACAGCTGAATGAAAAACTGTTTTTT. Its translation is CASSLERGQLNEKLFF. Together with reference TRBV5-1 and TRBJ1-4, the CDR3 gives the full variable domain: KAGVTQTPRYLIKTRGQQVTLSCSPISGHRSVSWYQQTPGQGLQFLFEYFSETQRNKGNFPGRFSGRQFSNSRSEMNVSTLELGDSALYLCASSLERGQLNEKLFFGSGTQLSVL.

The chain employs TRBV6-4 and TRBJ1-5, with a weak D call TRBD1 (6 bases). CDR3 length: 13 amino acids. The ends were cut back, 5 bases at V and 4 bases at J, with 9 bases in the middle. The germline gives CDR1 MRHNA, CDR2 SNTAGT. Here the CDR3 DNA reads TGTGCCAGCAGTCGGACAGAAAATCAGCCCCAGCATTTT. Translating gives CASSRTENQPQHF.

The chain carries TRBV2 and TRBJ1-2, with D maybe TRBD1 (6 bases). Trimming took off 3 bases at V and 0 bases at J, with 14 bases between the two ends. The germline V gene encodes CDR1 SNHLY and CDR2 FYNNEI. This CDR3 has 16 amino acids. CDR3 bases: TGTGCCAGCAGTGATGGTGGGGGGGGCTCTAACTATGGCTACACCTTC. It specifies CASSDGGGGSNYGYTF.

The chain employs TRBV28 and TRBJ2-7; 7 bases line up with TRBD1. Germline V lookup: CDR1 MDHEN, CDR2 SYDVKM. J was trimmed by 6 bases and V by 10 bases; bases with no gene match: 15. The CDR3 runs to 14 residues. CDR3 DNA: TGTGCCACCCACCGTACAGGGGCTCATTCCGAGCAGTACTTC. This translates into CATHRTGAHSEQYF.

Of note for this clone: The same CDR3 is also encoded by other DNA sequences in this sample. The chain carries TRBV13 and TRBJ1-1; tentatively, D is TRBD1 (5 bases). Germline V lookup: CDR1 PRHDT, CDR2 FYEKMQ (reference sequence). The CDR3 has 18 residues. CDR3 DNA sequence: TGTGATTCCAGCCAGGGAGGAGGATGGTTCCCTCAGAACACTGAAGCTTTCTTT. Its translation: CDSSQGGGWFPQNTEAFF.

CDR3 protein: CASSYSGLPKETQYF. CDR3 bases: TGTGCCAGCAGCTATTCGGGACTACCAAAAGAGACCCAGTACTTC. This sequence joins TRBV11-1 and TRBJ2-5; 7 nucleotides line up with TRBD2. This CDR3 comprises 15 residues. The junction had 8 bases not matched to a gene; V was cut back by 4 bases and J by 3 bases. Germline CDR1 SGHAT, CDR2 FQDESV (reference sequence).

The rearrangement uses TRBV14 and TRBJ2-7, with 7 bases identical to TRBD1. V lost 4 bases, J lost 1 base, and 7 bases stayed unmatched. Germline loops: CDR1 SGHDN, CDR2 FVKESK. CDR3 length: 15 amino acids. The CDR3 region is CASSLRQGASYEQYF. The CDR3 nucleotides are TGTGCCAGCAGCCTCCGACAGGGAGCATCCTACGAGCAGTACTTC.

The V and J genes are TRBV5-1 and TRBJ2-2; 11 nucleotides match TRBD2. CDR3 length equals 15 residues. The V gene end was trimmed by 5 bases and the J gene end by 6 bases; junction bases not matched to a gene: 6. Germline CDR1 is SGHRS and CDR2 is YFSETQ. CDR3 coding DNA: TGCGCCAGCAGTCAACTAGCGGGGGCTCCCGGGGAGCTGTTTTTT. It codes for CASSQLAGAPGELFF.

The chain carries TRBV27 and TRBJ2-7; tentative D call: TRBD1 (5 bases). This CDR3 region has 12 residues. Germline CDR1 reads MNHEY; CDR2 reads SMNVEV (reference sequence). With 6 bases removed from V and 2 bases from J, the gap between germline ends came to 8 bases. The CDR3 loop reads CASSDRTYEQYF. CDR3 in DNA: TGTGCCAGCAGCGACAGAACCTACGAGCAGTACTTC.

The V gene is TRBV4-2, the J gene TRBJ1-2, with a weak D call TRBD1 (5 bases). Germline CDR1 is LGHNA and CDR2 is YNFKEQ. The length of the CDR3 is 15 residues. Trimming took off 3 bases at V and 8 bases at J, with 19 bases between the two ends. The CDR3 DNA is TGTGCCAGCAGCCAGCAGACAGAGGTTCCTCACGGCTACACCTTC. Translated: CASSQQTEVPHGYTF.

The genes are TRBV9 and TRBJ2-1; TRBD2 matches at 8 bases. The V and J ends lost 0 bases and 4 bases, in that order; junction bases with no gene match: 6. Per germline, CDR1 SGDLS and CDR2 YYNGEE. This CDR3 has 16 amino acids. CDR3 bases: TGTGCCAGCAGCGTAGTAGGTAGCGGGGTATACAATGAGCAGTTCTTC. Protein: CASSVVGSGVYNEQFF.

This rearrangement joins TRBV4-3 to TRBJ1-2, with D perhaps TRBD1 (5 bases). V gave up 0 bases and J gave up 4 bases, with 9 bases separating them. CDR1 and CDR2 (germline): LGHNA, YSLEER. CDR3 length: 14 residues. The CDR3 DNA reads TGCGCCAGCAGCCAAGATAGGGGCGGCTATGGCTACACCTTC. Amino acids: CASSQDRGGYGYTF.

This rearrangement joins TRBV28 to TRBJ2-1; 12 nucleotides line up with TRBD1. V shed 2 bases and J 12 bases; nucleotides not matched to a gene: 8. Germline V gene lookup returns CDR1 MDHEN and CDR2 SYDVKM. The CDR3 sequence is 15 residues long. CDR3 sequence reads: CASSLRGTGGSRQFF. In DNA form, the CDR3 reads TGTGCCAGCAGTTTAAGGGGGACAGGGGGCAGTAGGCAGTTCTTC.

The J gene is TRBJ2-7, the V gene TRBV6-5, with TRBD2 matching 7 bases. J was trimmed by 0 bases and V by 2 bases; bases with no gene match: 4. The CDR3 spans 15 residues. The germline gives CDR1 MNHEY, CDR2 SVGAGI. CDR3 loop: CASSYTPGGSYEQYF. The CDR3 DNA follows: TGTGCCAGCAGTTACACCCCGGGGGGCTCCTACGAGCAGTACTTC.